The 14 T cell receptor beta chains reported below all come from one sample, sequenced in a study of blood T cell repertoires in COVID-19. Libraries were prepared by immunoSEQ multiplex PCR; TCRdb keeps only in-frame clonotypes and omits some of them. Of roughly 180,000 clones listed, over 75% are singletons. The source material was peripheral blood. All receptors derive from a man older than 75 with COVID-19, enrolled during active disease.

The J gene is TRBJ1-2, the V gene TRBV15; 10 bases agree with TRBD1. Trimming at V came to 4 bases and at J to 3 bases, leaving 5 bases not matched to a gene. Germline assignment: CDR1 LNHNV and CDR2 YYDKDF (reference sequence). The CDR3 sequence is 15 residues long. The chain's CDR3 is CATSKETGGDYGYTF. The CDR3 nucleotides are TGTGCCACCAGCAAAGAGACAGGGGGCGACTATGGCTACACCTTC.

This clone showed up just once. The rearrangement uses TRBV2 and TRBJ1-6, with no clear D. The CDR3 spans 15 residues. The germline CDR1 and CDR2 sequences are SNHLY and FYNNEI. Deletions cut 6 bases from V and 7 bases from J, with 16 bases between. This CDR3 is CASSERTQRNSPLHF. DNA for the CDR3: TGTGCCAGCAGCGAAAGGACTCAGAGGAATTCACCCCTCCACTTT. The full variable domain, in which reference TRBV2 and TRBJ1-6 provide the parts outside the CDR3, is EPEVTQTPSHQVTQMGQEVILRCVPISNHLYFYWYRQILGQKVEFLVSFYNNEISEKSEIFDDQFSVERPDGSNFTLKIRSTKLEDSAMYFCASSERTQRNSPLHFGNGTRLTVT.

The rearrangement uses TRBV5-5 and TRBJ1-3, with 7 bases lining up with TRBD1. V dropped 2 bases and J dropped 1; count of bases not matched to a gene: 0. Germline values: CDR1 SGHKS, CDR2 YYEKEE (reference sequence). The CDR3 sequence is 14 residues long. The CDR3 region has the DNA TGTGCCAGCAGCTTACAGGGGTCTGGAAACACCATATATTTT. Its protein product is CASSLQGSGNTIYF.

The chain combines TRBV15 with TRBJ1-2; 9 bases are shared with TRBD1. Trimming at V came to 5 bases and at J to 8 bases, leaving 6 bases not matched to a gene. This CDR3 has 13 residues. Germline-derived CDR1 and CDR2 are LNHNV and YYDKDF (reference sequence). Written as DNA, the CDR3 is TGTGCCACCAGCCGTCGGGACAGGGAAGGCTACACCTTC. Translating it yields CATSRRDREGYTF.

Many counts were recorded for this clone. The J gene is TRBJ1-5, the V gene TRBV6-2 or TRBV6-3; weak D call: TRBD1 (6 bases). This CDR3 comprises 14 residues. Germline CDR1 reads MNHEY; CDR2 reads SVGEGT. V was clipped by 4 bases and J by 5 bases, with 12 bases between them. CDR3 nucleotides: TGTGCCAGCAGTTGGGTTTCAGGGGATCAGCCCCAGCATTTT. Translating gives CASSWVSGDQPQHF.

This chain uses TRBV2 with TRBJ2-1; 10 bases match TRBD2. In germline, CDR1 is SNHLY, CDR2 FYNNEI. This CDR3 is 16 amino acids long. V lost 8 bases to trimming and J lost 4 bases; unmatched junction nucleotides: 11. CDR3: CASGQERGGNYNEQFF. Written as DNA, the CDR3 is TGTGCCAGCGGTCAGGAGCGGGGGGGTAATTACAATGAGCAGTTCTTC.

The DNA of the CDR3 is TGCGCCAGCACCCGGGACACCTCCCAAGAGACCCAGTACTTC. It codes for CASTRDTSQETQYF. V and J are TRBV5-1 and TRBJ2-5, with D possibly TRBD1 on 6 matching bases. From germline, CDR1 is SGHRS and CDR2 YFSETQ. Trimming stripped 6 bases from V and 1 base from J, with 13 bases between. CDR3 length equals 14 residues.

The chain uses TRBV5-1 and TRBJ2-3; TRBD1 is a possible D gene (6 bases). The V end lost 4 bases, the J end lost 6 bases, and 15 bases lay between the germline ends. Germline loops: CDR1 SGHRS, CDR2 YFSETQ. The length of the CDR3 is 14 residues. CDR3 sequence: CASSLRDNGDTQYF. In DNA form, the CDR3 reads TGCGCCAGCAGCCTCCGGGACAACGGGGATACGCAGTATTTT.

The chain carries TRBV5-1 and TRBJ1-2; D unresolved. The V gene lost 0 bases and the J gene lost 2 bases, with 8 bases spanning the gap. This CDR3 has 14 amino acids. Germline V gene lookup returns CDR1 SGHRS and CDR2 YFSETQ. The CDR3 region is CASSLVGNNYGYTF. DNA of the CDR3: TGCGCCAGCAGCTTGGTTGGCAACAACTATGGCTACACCTTC.

This clone was detected only once. CDR3 sequence: CASSDRGDEETQYF. CDR3 coding DNA: TGTGCCAGCAGCGACAGGGGGGATGAAGAGACCCAGTACTTC. The chain couples TRBV13 to TRBJ2-5, with TRBD1 matching 9 bases. There are 14 residues in the CDR3. J was trimmed by 3 bases and V by 5 bases; bases with no gene match: 4. Germline CDR1 reads PRHDT; CDR2 reads FYEKMQ (reference sequence).

This chain connects TRBV2 to TRBJ1-4; 7 nucleotides align to TRBD1. The CDR3 spans 15 residues. Germline trimming cut 8 bases from V and 8 bases from J; bases unmatched to any gene: 14. Germline values: CDR1 SNHLY, CDR2 FYNNEI. The CDR3 DNA follows: TGTGCCAGCGGAGAGGGGGCAGGGGTTAGCGAAAAACTGTTTTTT. It encodes CASGEGAGVSEKLFF.

The rearrangement uses TRBV19 and TRBJ2-3; 9 nucleotides align to TRBD1. The germline gives CDR1 LNHDA, CDR2 SQIVND (reference sequence). Losses at the gene ends were 5 bases for V and 6 bases for J; bases not matched to a gene: 6. The CDR3 covers 14 residues. The CDR3 loop reads CASSAQQGADTQYF. CDR3 sequence (DNA): TGTGCCAGTAGTGCCCAACAGGGGGCCGATACGCAGTATTTT.

The gene calls are TRBV6-5 and TRBJ2-3; TRBD1 aligns across 7 bases. The CDR3 consists of 15 residues. Germline V gene data show CDR1 as MNHEY and CDR2 as SVGAGI. The CDR3: CAHQGGITSTDTQYF. As DNA, the CDR3 is TGTGCTCACCAAGGGGGCATAACTAGCACAGATACGCAGTATTTT.

The chain combines TRBV2 with TRBJ1-1; D unclear. V lost 6 bases and J 5 bases, leaving 16 bases between the germline ends. The CDR3 runs to 14 residues. Germline loops: CDR1 SNHLY, CDR2 FYNNEI. For the CDR3, the DNA is TGTGCCAGCAGGACCTATGGGAGTAGGACTGAAGCTTTCTTT. This encodes CASRTYGSRTEAFF.